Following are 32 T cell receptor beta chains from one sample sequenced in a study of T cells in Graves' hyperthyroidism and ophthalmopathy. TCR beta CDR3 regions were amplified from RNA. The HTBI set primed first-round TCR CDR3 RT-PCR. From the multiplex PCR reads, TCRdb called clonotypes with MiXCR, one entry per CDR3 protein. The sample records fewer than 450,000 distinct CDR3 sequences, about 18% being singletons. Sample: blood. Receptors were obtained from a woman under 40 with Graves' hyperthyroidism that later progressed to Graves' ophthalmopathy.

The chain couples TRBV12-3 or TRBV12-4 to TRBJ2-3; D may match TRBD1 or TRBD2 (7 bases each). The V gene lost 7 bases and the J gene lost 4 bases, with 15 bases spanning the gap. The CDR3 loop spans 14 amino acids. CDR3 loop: CASNQGGSADTQYF. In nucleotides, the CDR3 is TGTGCCAGCAATCAGGGGGGGTCGGCAGATACGCAGTATTTT.

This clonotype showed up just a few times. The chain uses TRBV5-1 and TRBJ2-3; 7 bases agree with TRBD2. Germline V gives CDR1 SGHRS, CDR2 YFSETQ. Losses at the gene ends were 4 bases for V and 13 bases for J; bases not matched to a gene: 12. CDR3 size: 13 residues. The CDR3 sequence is CASSPERDLWEYF. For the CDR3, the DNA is TGCGCCAGCAGCCCAGAGCGGGACCTATGGGAGTATTTT.

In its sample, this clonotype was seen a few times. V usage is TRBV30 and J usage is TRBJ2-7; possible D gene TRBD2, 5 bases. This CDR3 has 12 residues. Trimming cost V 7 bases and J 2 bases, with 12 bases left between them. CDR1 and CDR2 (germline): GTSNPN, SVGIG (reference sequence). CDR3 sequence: CASTTGTYEQYF. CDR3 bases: TGTGCCTCCACGACGGGAACCTACGAGCAGTACTTC.

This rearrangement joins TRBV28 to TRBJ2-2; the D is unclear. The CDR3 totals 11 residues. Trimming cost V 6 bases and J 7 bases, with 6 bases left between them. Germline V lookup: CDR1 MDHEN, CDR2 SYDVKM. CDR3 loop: CASRGGGELFF. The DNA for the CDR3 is TGTGCCAGCAGGGGCGGCGGGGAGCTGTTTTTT.

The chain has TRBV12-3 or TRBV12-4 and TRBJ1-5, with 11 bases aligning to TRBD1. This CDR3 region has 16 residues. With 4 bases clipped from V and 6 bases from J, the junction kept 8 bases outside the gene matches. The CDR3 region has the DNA TGTGCCAGCAGTTACTTAGCCGGGACAGGGGGTCAGCCCCAGCATTTT. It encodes CASSYLAGTGGQPQHF.

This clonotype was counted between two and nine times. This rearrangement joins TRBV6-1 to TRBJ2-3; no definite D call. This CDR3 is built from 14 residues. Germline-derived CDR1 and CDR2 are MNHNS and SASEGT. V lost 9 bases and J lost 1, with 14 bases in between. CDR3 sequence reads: CASQDPTGTDTQYF. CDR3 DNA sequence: TGTGCCAGTCAGGATCCCACCGGCACAGATACGCAGTATTTT.

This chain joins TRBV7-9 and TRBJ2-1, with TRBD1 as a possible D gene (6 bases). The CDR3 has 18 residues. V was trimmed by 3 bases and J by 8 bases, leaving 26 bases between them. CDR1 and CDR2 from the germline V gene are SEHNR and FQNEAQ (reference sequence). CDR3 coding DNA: TGTGCCAGCAGCTTTAGCCCCATCGTCGGCAGGGGAAGGCATGAGCAGTTCTTC. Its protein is CASSFSPIVGRGRHEQFF. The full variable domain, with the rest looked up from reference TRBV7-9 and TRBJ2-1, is DTGVSQNPRHKITKRGQNVTFRCDPISEHNRLYWYRQTLGQGPEFLTYFQNEAQLEKSRLLSDRFSAERPKGSFSTLEIQRTEQGDSAMYLCASSFSPIVGRGRHEQFFGPGTRLTVL.

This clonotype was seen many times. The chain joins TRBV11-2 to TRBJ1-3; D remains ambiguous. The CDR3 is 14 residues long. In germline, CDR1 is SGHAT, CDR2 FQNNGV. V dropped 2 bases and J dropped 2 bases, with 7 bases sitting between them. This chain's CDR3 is CASSLNSPGNTIYF. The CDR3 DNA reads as TGTGCCAGCAGCTTAAATTCTCCTGGAAACACCATATATTTT.

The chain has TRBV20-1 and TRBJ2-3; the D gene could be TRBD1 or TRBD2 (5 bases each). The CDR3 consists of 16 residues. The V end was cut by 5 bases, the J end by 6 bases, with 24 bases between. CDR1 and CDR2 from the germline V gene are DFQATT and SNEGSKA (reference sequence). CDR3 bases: TGCAGTGCTCAAACCGAGGGGTACACGCTCCCTGATACGCAGTATTTT. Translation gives CSAQTEGYTLPDTQYF.

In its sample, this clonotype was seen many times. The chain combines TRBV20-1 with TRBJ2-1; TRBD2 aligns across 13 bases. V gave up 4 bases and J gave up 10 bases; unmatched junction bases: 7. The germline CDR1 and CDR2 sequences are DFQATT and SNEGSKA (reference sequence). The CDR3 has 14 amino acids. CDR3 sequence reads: CSAKLAGGPSEQFF. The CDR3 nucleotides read TGCAGTGCTAAACTAGCGGGAGGGCCATCCGAGCAGTTCTTC.

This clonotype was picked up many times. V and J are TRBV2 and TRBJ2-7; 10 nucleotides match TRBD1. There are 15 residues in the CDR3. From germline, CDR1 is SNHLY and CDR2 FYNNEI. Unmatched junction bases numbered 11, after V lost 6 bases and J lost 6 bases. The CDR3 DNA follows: TGTGCCAGCAGCGGACAGGGGGGTCATTTCTCCGAGCAGTACTTC. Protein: CASSGQGGHFSEQYF.

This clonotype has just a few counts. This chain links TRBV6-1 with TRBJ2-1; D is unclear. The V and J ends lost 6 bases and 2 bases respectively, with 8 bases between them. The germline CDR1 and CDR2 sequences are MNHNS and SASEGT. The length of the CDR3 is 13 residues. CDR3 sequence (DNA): TGTGCCAGCAGGTCCTCTGCCTACAATGAGCAGTTCTTC. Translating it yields CASRSSAYNEQFF.

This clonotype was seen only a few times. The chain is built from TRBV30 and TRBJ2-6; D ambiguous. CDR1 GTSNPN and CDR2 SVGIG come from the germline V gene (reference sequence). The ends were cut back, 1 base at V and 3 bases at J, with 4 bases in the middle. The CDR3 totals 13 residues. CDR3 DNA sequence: TGTGCCTGGAGTGCCCATGGGGCCAACGTCCTGACTTTC. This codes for CAWSAHGANVLTF.

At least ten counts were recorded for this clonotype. The DNA for the CDR3 is TGTGCCAGCAGTGTACAGGGGACTCTGTACGAGCAGTACTTC. Translated, it gives CASSVQGTLYEQYF. V and J are TRBV27 and TRBJ2-7, with D maybe TRBD1 (7 bases). The CDR3 is 14 amino acids. Germline lookup yields CDR1 MNHEY and CDR2 SMNVEV (reference sequence). Trimming took 5 bases from V and 4 from J, leaving 15 bases between them.

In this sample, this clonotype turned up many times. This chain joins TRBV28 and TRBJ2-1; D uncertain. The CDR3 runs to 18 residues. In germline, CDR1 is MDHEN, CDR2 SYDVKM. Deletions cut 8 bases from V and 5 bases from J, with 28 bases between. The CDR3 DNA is TGTGCCAGCGCTTATTTAAAGGGCGGACGGCCCAATGACAATGAGCAGTTCTTC. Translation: CASAYLKGGRPNDNEQFF.

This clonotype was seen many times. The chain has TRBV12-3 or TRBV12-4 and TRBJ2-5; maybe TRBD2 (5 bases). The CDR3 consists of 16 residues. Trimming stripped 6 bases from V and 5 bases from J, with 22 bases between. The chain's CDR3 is CASSLIEREPEETQYF. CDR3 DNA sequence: TGTGCCAGCAGCCTCATCGAGAGGGAACCTGAGGAGACCCAGTACTTC.

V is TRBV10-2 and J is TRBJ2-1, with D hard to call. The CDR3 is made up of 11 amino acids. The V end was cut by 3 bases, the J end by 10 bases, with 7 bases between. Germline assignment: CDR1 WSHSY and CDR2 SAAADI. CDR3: CASSDGWEQFF. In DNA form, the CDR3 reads TGCGCCAGCAGTGACGGTTGGGAGCAGTTCTTC.

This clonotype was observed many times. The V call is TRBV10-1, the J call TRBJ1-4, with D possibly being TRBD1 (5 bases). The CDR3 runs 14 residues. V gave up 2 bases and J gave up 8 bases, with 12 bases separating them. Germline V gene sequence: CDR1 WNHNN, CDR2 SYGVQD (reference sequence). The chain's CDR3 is CASSEGDSTEKLFF. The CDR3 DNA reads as TGCGCCAGCAGTGAGGGAGACAGTACCGAAAAACTGTTTTTT.

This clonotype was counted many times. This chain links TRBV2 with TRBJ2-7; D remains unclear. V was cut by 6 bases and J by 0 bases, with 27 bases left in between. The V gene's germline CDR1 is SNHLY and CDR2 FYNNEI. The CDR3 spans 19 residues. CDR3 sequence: CASRKNPLRAERSSYEQYF. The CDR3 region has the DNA TGTGCCAGCAGGAAGAATCCCCTAAGAGCCGAAAGGAGCTCCTACGAGCAGTACTTC.

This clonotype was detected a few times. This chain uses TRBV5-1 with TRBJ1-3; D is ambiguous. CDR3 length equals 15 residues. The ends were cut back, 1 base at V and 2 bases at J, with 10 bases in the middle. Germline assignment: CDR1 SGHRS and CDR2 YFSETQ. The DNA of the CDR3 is TGCGCCAGCAGCTTGTCTCCCTGGGCTGGAAACACCATATATTTT. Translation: CASSLSPWAGNTIYF.

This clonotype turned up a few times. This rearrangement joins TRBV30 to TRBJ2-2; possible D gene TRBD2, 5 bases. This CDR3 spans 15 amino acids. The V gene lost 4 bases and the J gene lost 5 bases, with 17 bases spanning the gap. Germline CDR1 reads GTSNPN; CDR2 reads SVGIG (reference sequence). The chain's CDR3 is CAWNNEYSGTGELFF. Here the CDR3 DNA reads TGTGCCTGGAATAATGAGTACTCGGGGACCGGGGAGCTGTTTTTT. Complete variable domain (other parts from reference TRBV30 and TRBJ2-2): SQTIHQWPATLVQPVGSPLSLECTVEGTSNPNLYWYRQAAGRGLQLLFYSVGIGQISSEVPQNLSASRPQDRQFILSSKKLLLSDSGFYLCAWNNEYSGTGELFFGEGSRLTVL.

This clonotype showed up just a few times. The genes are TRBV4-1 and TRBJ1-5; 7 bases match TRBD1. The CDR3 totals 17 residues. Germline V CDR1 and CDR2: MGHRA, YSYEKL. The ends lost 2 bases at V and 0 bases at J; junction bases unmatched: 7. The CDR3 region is CASSQSGTVYSNQPQHF. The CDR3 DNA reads TGCGCCAGCAGCCAATCCGGGACAGTCTATAGCAATCAGCCCCAGCATTTT.

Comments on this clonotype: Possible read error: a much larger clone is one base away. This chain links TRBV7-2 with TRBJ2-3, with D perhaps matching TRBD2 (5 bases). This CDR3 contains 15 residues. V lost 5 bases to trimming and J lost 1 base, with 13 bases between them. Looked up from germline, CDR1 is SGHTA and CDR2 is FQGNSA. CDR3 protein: CASSIPGLGTDTQYF. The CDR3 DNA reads TGTGCCAGCAGCATACCCGGACTCGGCACAGATACGCAGTATTTT.

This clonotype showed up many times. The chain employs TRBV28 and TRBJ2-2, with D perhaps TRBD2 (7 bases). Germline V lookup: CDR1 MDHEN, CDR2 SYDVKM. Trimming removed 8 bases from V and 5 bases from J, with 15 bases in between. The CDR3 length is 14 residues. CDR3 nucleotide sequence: TGTGCCAGCCTACCCGGGGGGCGAACCGGGGAGCTGTTTTTT. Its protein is CASLPGGRTGELFF.

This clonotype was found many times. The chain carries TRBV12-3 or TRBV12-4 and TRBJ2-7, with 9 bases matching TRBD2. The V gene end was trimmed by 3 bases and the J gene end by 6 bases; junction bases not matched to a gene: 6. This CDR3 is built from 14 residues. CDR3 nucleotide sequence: TGTGCCAGCAGTTTTAGCCTAGCGGGAATCGAGCAGTACTTC. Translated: CASSFSLAGIEQYF.

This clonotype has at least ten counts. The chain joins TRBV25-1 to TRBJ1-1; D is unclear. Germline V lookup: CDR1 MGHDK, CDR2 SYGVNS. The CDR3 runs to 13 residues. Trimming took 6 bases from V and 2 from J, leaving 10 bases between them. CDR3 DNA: TGTGCCAGCAGAGCGGGGTACAACACTGAAGCTTTCTTT. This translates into CASRAGYNTEAFF.

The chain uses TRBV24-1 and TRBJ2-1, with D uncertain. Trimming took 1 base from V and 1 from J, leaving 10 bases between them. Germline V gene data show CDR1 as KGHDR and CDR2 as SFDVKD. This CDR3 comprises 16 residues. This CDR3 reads CATSDLPWSSYNEQFF. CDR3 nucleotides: TGTGCCACCAGTGATTTACCTTGGTCTTCCTACAATGAGCAGTTCTTC.

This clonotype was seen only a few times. CDR3 loop: CSDRDSSDNEQFF. The CDR3 bases are TGCAGCGACCGGGACAGTTCCGACAATGAGCAGTTCTTC. This chain links TRBV29-1 with TRBJ2-1; 7 bases agree with TRBD1. From germline, CDR1 is SQVTM and CDR2 ANQGSEA. The CDR3 sequence is 13 residues long. V lost 7 bases and J lost 5; bases outside the gene matches: 8.

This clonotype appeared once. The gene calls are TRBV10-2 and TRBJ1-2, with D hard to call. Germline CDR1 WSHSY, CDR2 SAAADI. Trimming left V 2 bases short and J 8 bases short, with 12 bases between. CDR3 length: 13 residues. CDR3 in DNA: TGCGCCAGCAGTGAGGCGAGGGTAAGGGGCTACACCTTC. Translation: CASSEARVRGYTF.

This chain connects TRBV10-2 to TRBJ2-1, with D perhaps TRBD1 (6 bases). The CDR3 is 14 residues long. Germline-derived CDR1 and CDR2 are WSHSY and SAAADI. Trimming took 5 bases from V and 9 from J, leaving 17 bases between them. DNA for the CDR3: TGCGCCAGCAGTCTTGTGGGGGCAAGTAGTGAGCAGTTCTTC. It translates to CASSLVGASSEQFF.

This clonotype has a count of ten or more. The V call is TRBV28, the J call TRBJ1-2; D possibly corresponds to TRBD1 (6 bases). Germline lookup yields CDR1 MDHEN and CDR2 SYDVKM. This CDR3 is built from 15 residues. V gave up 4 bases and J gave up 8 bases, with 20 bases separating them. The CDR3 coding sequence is TGTGCCAGCAGTTCAATGGGCCAACAGGGAGGCGGCTACACCTTC. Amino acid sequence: CASSSMGQQGGGYTF.

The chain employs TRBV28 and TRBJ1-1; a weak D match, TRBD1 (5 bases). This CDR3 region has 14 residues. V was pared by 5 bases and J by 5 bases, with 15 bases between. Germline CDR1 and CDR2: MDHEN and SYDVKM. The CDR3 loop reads CASSQTGERTEAFF. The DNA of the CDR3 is TGTGCCAGCAGTCAGACGGGGGAGAGGACTGAAGCTTTCTTT.